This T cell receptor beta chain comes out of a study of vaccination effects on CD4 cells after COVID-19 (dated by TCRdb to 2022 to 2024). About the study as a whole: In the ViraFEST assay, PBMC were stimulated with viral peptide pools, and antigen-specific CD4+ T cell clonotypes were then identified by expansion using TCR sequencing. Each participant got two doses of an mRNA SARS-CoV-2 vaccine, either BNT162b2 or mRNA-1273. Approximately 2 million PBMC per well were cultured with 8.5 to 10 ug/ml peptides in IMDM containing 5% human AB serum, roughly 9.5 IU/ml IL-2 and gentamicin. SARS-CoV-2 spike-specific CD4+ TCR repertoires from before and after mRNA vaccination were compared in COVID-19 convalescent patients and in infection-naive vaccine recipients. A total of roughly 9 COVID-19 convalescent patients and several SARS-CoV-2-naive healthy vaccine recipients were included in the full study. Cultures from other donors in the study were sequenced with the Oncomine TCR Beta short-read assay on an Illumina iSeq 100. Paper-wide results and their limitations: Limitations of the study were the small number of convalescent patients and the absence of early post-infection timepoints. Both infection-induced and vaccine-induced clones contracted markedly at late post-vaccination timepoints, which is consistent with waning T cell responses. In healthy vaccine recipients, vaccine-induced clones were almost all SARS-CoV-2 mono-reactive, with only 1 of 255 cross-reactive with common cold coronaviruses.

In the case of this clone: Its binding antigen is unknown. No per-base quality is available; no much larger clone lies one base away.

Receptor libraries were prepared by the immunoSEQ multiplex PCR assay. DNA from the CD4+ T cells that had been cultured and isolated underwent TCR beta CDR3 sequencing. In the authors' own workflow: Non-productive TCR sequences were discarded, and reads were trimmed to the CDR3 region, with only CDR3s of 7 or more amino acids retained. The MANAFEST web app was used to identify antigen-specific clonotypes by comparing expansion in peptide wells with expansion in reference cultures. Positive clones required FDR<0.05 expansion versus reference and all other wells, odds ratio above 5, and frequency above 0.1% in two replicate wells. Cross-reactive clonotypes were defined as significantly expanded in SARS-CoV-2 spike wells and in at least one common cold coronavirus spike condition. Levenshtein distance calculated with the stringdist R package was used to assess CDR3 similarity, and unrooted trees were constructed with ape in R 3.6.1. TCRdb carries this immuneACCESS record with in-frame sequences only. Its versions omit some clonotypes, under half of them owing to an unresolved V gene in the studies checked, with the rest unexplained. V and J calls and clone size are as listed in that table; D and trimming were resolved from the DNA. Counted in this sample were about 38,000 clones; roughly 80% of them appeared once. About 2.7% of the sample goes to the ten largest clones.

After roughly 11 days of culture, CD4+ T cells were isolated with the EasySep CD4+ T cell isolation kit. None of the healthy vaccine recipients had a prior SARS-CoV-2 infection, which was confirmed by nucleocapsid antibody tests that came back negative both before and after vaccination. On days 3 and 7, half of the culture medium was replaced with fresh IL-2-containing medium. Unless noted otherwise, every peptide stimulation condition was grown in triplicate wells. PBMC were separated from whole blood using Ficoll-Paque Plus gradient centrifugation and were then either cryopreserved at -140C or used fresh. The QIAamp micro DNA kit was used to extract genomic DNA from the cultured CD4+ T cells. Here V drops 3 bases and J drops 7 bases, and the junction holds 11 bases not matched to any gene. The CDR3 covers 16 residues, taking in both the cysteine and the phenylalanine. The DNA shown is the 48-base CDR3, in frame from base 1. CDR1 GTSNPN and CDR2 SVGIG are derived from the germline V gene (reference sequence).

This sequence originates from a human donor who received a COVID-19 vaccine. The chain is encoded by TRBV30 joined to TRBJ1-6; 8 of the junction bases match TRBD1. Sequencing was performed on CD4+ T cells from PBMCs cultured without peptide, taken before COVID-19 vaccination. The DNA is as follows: TGTGCCTGGAGGGGCCTCCAGGGGGCTGGGAATTCACCCCTCCACTTT. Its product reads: CAWRGLQGAGNSPLHF.